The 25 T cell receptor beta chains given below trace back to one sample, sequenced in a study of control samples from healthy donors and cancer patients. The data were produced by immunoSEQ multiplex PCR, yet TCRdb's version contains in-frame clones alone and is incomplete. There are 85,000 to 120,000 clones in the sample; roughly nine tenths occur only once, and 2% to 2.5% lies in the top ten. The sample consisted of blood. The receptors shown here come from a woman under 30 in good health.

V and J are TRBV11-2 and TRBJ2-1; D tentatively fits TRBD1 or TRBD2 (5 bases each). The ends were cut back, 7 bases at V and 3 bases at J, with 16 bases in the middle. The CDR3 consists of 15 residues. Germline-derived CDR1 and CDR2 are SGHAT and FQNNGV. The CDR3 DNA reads TGTGCCAGCACCGAGGAGGACACCTACTACAATGAGCAGTTCTTC. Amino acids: CASTEEDTYYNEQFF.

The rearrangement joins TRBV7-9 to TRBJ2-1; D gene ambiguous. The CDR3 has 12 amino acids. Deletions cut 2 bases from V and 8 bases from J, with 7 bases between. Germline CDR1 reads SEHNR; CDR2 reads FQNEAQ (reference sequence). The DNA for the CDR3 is TGTGCCAGCAGCTTACTGTTAGATGAGCAGTTCTTC. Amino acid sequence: CASSLLLDEQFF. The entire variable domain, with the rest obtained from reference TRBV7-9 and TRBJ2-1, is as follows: DTGVSQNPRHKITKRGQNVTFRCDPISEHNRLYWYRQTLGQGPEFLTYFQNEAQLEKSRLLSDRFSAERPKGSFSTLEIQRTEQGDSAMYLCASSLLLDEQFFGPGTRLTVL.

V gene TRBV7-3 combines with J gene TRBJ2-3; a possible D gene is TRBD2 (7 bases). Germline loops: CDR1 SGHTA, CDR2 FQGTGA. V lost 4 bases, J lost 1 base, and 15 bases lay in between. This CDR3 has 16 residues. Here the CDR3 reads CASSSGAGVGTDTQYF. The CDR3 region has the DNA TGTGCCAGCAGCTCAGGGGCGGGAGTAGGCACAGATACGCAGTATTTT.

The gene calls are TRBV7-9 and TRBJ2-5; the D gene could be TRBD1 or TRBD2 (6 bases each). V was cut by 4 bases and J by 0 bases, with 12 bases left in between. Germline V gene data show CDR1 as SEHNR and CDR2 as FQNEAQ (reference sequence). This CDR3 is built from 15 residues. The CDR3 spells CASSSGATYQETQYF. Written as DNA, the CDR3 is TGTGCCAGCAGCTCGGGGGCAACGTACCAAGAGACCCAGTACTTC.

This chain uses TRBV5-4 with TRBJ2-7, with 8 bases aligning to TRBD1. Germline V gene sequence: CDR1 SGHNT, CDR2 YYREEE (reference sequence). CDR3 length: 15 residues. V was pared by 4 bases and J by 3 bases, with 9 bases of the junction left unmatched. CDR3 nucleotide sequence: TGTGCCAGCAGCCTTTCGACAGGGGTGGGCTACGAGCAGTACTTC. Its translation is CASSLSTGVGYEQYF.

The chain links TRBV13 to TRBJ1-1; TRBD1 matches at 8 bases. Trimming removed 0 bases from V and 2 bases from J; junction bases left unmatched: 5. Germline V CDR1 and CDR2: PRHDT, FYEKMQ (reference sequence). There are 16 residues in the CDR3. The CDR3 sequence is CASSLGLGTGNTEAFF. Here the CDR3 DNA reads TGTGCCAGCAGCTTAGGCCTTGGGACAGGTAACACTGAAGCTTTCTTT.

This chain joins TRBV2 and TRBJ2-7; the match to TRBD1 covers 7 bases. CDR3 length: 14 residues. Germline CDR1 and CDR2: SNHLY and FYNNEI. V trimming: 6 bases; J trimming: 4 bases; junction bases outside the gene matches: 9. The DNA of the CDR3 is TGTGCCAGCAGACAGGGGCCCCCTAGGTACGAGCAGTACTTC. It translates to CASRQGPPRYEQYF.

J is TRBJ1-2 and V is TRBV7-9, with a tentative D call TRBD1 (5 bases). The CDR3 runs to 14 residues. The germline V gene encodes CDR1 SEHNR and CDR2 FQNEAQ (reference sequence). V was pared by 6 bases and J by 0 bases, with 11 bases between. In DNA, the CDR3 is TGTGCCAGCAGGTCAGGGCAAGCTAACTATGGCTACACCTTC. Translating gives CASRSGQANYGYTF.

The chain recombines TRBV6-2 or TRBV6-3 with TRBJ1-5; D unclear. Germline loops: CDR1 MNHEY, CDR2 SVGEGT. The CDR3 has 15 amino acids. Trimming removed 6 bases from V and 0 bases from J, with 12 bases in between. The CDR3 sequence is CASSLRANSNQPQHF. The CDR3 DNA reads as TGTGCCAGCAGCCTACGAGCAAATAGCAATCAGCCCCAGCATTTT.

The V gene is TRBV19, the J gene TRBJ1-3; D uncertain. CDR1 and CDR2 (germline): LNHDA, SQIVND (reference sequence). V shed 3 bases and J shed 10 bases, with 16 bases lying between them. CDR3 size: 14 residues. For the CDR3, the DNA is TGTGCCAGTAGTATGCTGCCGGTGCCAAGGACCATATATTTT. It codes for CASSMLPVPRTIYF.

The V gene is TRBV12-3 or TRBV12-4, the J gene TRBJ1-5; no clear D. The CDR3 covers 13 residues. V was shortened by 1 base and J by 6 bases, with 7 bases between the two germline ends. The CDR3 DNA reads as TGTGCCAGCAGTTTAGACTTAGGTCAGCCCCAGCATTTT. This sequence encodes CASSLDLGQPQHF.

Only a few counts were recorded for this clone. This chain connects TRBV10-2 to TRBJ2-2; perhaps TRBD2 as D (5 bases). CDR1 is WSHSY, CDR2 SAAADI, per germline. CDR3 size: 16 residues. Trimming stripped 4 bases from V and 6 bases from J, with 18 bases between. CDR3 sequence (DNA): TGCGCCAGCAGTGTCCTAGCTCTGGGTGGGGCCGGGGAGCTGTTTTTT. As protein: CASSVLALGGAGELFF.

CDR3 DNA: TGTGCCAGTAGTCAGGGATACTATGGCTACACCTTC. The encoded protein is CASSQGYYGYTF. The V call is TRBV19, the J call TRBJ1-2; TRBD1 is a possible D gene (5 bases). The CDR3 spans 12 residues. Germline V gene lookup returns CDR1 LNHDA and CDR2 SQIVND (reference sequence). Deletions cut 5 bases from V and 3 bases from J, with 7 bases between.

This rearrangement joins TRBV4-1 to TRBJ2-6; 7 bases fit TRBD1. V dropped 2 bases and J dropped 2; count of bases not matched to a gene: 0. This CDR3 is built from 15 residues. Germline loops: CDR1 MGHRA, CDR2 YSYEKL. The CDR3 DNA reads TGCGCCAGCAGCCAACAGGGGGCTGGGGCCAACGTCCTGACTTTC. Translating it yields CASSQQGAGANVLTF.

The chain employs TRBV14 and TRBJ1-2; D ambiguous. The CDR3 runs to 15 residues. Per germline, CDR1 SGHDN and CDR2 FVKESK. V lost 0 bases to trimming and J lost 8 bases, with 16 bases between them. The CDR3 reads CASSQDFSAVYGYTF. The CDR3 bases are TGTGCCAGCAGCCAAGATTTTTCTGCGGTCTACGGCTACACCTTC.

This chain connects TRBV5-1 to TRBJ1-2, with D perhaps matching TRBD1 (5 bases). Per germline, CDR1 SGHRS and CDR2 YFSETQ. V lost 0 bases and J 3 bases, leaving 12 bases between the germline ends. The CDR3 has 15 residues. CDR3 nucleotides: TGCGCCAGCAGCTTGGAGGGGCGAGGTTACTATGGCTACACCTTC. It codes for CASSLEGRGYYGYTF.

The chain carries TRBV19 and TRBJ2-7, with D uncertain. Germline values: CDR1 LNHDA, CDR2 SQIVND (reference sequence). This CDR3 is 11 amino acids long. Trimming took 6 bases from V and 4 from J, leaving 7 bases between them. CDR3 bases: TGTGCCAGTAGCTATGATTACGAGCAGTACTTC. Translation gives CASSYDYEQYF.

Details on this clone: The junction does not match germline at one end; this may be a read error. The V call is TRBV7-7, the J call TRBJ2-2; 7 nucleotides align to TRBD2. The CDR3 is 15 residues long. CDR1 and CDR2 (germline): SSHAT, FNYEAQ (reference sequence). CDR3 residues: CASSLAGLTTGELFF. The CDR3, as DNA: TGTGCTAGCAGCTTAGCGGGTCTAACTACCGGGGAGCTGTTTTTT.

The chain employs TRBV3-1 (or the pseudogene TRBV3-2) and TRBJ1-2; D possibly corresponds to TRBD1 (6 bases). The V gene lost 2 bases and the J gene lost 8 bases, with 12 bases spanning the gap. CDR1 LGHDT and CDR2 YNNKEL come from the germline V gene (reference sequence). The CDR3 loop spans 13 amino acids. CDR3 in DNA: TGTGCCAGCAGCCAAATGGGGGCGGACGGCTACACCTTC. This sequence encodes CASSQMGADGYTF.

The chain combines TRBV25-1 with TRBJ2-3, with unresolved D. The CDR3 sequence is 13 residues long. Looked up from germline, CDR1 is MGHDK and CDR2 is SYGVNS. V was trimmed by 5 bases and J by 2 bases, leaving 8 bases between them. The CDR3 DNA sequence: TGTGCCAGCAGTCGGGTTGACACAGATACGCAGTATTTT. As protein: CASSRVDTDTQYF.

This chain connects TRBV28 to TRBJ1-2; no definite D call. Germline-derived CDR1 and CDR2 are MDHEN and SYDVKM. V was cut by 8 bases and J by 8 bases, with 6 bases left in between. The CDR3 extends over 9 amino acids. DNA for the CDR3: TGTGCCAGCGCGGCAGGCTACACCTTC. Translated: CASAAGYTF.

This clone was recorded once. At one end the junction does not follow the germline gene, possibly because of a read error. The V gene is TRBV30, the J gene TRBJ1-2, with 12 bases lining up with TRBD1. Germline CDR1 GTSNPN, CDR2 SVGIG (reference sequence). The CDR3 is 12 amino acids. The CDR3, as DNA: TGTGCCTGGAGTAAGGGACAGGGGGCTGGGGCCTTC. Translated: CAWSKGQGAGAF.

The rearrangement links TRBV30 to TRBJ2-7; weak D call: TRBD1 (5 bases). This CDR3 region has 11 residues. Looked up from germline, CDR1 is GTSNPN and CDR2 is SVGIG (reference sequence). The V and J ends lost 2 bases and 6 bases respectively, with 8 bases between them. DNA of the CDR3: TGTGCCTGGAGTCTAGGGGTCGAGCAGTACTTC. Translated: CAWSLGVEQYF. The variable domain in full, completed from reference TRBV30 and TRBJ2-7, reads SQTIHQWPATLVQPVGSPLSLECTVEGTSNPNLYWYRQAAGRGLQLLFYSVGIGQISSEVPQNLSASRPQDRQFILSSKKLLLSDSGFYLCAWSLGVEQYFGPGTRLTVT.

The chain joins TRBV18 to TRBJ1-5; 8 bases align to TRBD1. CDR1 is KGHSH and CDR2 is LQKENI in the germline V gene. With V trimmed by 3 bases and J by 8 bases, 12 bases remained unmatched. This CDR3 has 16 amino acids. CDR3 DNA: TGTGCCAGCTCACCTAATCAGCCGGGACAGGTGGAGCCCCAGCATTTT. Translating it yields CASSPNQPGQVEPQHF.

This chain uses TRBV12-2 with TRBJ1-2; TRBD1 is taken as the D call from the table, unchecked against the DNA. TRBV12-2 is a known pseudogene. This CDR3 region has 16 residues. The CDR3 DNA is TGTGCAAGTCGTAACCCGGGACAGGGGGTGAAATATGGCTACACCTTC. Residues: CASRNPGQGVKYGYTF.